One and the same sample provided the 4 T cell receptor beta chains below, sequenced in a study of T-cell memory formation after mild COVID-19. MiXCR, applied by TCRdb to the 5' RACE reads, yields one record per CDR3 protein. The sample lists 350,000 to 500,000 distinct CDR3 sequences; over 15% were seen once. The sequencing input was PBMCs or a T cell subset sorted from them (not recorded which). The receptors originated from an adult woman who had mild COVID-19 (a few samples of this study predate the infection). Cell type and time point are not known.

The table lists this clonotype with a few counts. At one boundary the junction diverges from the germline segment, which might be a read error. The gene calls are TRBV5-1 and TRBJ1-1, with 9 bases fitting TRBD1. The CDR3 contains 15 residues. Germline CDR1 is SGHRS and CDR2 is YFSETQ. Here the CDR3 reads CASSAYRGRGTEAYF. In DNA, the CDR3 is TGCGCCAGCAGCGCTTACAGGGGGCGCGGCACTGAAGCTTACTTT.

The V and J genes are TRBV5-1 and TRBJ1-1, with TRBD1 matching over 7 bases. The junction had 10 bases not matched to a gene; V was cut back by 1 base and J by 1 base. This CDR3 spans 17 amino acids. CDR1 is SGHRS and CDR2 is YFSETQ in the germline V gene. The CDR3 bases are TGCGCCAGCAGCTTGCACCGGAACAGGGGTTCGAACACTGAAGCTTTCTTT. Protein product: CASSLHRNRGSNTEAFF.

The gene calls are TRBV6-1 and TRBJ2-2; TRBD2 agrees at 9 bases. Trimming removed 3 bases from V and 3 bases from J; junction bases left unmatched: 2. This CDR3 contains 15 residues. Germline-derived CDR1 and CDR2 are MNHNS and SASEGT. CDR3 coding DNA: TGTGCCAGCAGTGAGGGACTAGCCTACACCGGGGAGCTGTTTTTT. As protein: CASSEGLAYTGELFF.

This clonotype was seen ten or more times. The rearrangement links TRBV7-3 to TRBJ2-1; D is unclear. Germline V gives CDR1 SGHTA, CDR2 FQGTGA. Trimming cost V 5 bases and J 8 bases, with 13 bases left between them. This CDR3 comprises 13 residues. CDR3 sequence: CASSLGSRDEQFF. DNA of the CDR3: TGTGCCAGCAGCCTGGGGTCAAGGGATGAGCAGTTCTTC.